Listed here are 7 T cell receptor beta chains from one sample, sequenced in a study of vaccination and CD4 T cells after COVID-19. Treatment denoted: approximately nine-day PBMC culture with coronavirus spike peptide pools or control peptides (ViraFEST assay). CD4+ T cells that had been cultured provided DNA sequenced with the Oncomine TCR Beta short-read assay. Via MiXCR, TCRdb re-called the PCR reads, giving one row per CDR3 protein. This sample yields about 11,000 distinct CDR3 sequences, of which around 44% are seen a single time; about a third belongs to the top ten. The antigens for these receptors are not known. Sample: CD4+ T cells from blood, cultured in vitro. These TCRs come from a human donor who had recovered from COVID-19.

This clonotype was found a few times. The chain joins TRBV6-1 to TRBJ2-1; D may be TRBD1 (6 bases). V was pared by 5 bases and J by 1 base, with 12 bases between. Germline CDR1 MNHNS, CDR2 SASEGT. CDR3 length: 15 amino acids. DNA for the CDR3: TGTGCCAGCAGTCCCACAGGGAAATCCTACAATGAGCAGTTCTTC. This gives the protein CASSPTGKSYNEQFF.

This chain joins TRBV7-8 and TRBJ1-6; tentatively, D is TRBD1 (5 bases). The CDR3 loop spans 16 amino acids. Trimming removed 1 base at V and 8 bases at J, with 15 bases between. Germline values: CDR1 SGHVS, CDR2 FQNEAQ. DNA of the CDR3: TGTGCCAGCAGCTTAGAAGGGGCCACCTGGCATTCACCCCTCCACTTT. This sequence encodes CASSLEGATWHSPLHF.

The chain recombines TRBV7-8 with TRBJ2-1, with D unresolved. Germline V CDR1 and CDR2: SGHVS, FQNEAQ. The CDR3 runs 17 residues. Trimming stripped 3 bases from V and 1 base from J, with 16 bases between. For the CDR3, the DNA is TGTGCCAGCAGCTTGATGTCTACGCGCGGTTCCTACAATGAGCAGTTCTTC. As protein: CASSLMSTRGSYNEQFF.

V is TRBV7-9 and J is TRBJ1-5, with D maybe TRBD1 (5 bases). The CDR3 totals 12 residues. V was pared by 1 base and J by 11 bases, with 9 bases between. The germline V gene encodes CDR1 SEHNR and CDR2 FQNEAQ (reference sequence). In DNA form, the CDR3 reads TGTGCCAGCAGCTTAGGCGGGGGGGCCCAGCATTTT. Translating it yields CASSLGGGAQHF.

This chain links TRBV15 with TRBJ2-3; D is possibly TRBD1 (6 bases). The CDR3 is made up of 17 amino acids. Germline V CDR1 and CDR2: LNHNV, YYDKDF (reference sequence). The V and J ends lost 1 base and 2 bases respectively, with 16 bases between them. As DNA, the CDR3 is TGTGCCACCAGCAGAGGAATCCGGGACACTAACACAGATACGCAGTATTTT. It translates to CATSRGIRDTNTDTQYF.

The gene calls are TRBV29-1 and TRBJ2-3; 8 bases line up with TRBD2. V shed 3 bases, J shed 1 base, and the junction held 6 bases outside the gene matches. Germline CDR1 is SQVTM and CDR2 is ANQGSEA. The CDR3 covers 15 residues. The CDR3 region is CSVEKGAGGTDTQYF. The DNA for the CDR3 is TGCAGCGTTGAGAAGGGAGCGGGGGGCACAGATACGCAGTATTTT.

The chain combines TRBV12-3 or TRBV12-4 with TRBJ2-4; D is uncertain. The CDR3 totals 13 residues. V was shortened by 5 bases and J by 0 bases, with 5 bases between the two germline ends. In DNA form, the CDR3 reads TGTGCCAGCAGTGCGGTAGCCAAAAACATTCAGTACTTC. This encodes CASSAVAKNIQYF.